This T cell receptor (beta chain) was sequenced for a study of cytomegalovirus exposure and HLA in healthy donors. Study observations and caveats: Productive status was seen about 87% or about 30% of the time for most TCR beta V segments in an earlier analysis. Researchers catalogued about 150 TCR beta chains as cytomegalovirus-associated.

Nominally healthy donors were sampled, though unrecorded immune exposures were likely. Turning to this clone: What it binds is not known.

The PCR had 60 Vbeta and 13 Jbeta primers. This table comes from immunoSEQ multiplex PCR, and its TCRdb copy is limited to in-frame clones, with some not included. This table has 120,000 or so clones, 65% to 90% appearing once. This clonotype was obtained from a man between 25 and 39 years old in good health and CMV-seronegative. The sequenced sample was PBMCs.

CDR3 protein: CASSFRYEQYF. The CDR3 nucleotides are TGTGCCAGCAGCTTTAGATACGAGCAGTACTTC. This chain joins TRBV7-2 and TRBJ2-7, with D unclear. From germline, CDR1 is SGHTA and CDR2 FQGNSA. This CDR3 comprises 11 residues. V lost 3 bases and J 4 bases, leaving 4 bases between the germline ends.